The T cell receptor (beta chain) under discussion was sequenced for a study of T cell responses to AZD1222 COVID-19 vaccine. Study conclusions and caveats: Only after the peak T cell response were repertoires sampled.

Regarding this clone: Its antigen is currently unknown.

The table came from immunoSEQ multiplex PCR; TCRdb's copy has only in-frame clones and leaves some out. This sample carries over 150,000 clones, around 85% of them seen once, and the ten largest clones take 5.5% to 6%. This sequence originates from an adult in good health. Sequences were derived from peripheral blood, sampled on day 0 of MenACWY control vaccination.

The CDR3 sequence is CSGQQAGTGGWGTEAFF. Written as DNA, the CDR3 is TGCAGCGGCCAACAGGCGGGGACAGGGGGTTGGGGCACTGAAGCTTTCTTT. This chain connects TRBV29-1 to TRBJ1-1; 11 positions match TRBD1. The CDR3 spans 17 residues. Germline assignment: CDR1 SQVTM and CDR2 ANQGSEA. V gave up 7 bases and J gave up 4 bases; unmatched junction bases: 17.